This T cell receptor (beta chain) came from a study of response to subunit inactivated influenza vaccine. CDR3 length: 13 amino acids. Looked up from germline, CDR1 is LGHNA and CDR2 is YSLEER. Trimming removed 0 bases at V and 6 bases at J, with 9 bases between. This clonotype came up many times. Its target is not known. Study outcomes and limitations: Authors suggested that a seasonal influenza vaccination recruits few new T cells each time.

TCRdb re-analysed the RT-PCR reads in MiXCR, keeping a single row per CDR3 protein. The sample includes fewer than 600,000 distinct CDR3 sequences, approximately 7.2% of them seen just once. The TCR comes from a man aged 50-75 years who received an inactivated influenza vaccine. The V and J genes are TRBV4-3 and TRBJ2-7; D unclear. This specimen was PBMCs from blood, taken less than 30 months after vaccination. The CDR3 loop is CASSQDYESEQYF. Here the CDR3 DNA reads TGCGCCAGCAGCCAAGATTACGAGTCCGAGCAGTACTTC.